What follows are 11 T cell receptor beta chains derived from one specimen sequenced in a study of T cells in Graves' hyperthyroidism and ophthalmopathy (dated by TCRdb to the late 2010s). The protocol used for the library was multiplex PCR. Sequencing took place on an Illumina HiSeq 2000. The TCR beta CDR3 regions were amplified from RNA transcripts. A first-round RT-PCR of the TCR CDR3 used the HTBI primer set with the Qiagen OneStep RT-PCR kit. TCRdb reran the public reads through fastp at Q25 and MiXCR, keeping productive beta chains. Each record represents a unique CDR3 protein, reported with the most common genes and DNA among its rows. The sample contains 600,000 or so distinct CDR3 sequences, 35% to 55% of them found a single time. The top ten constitute 8.2% of the sample. Material: peripheral blood or thyroid tissue (not recorded which). These receptors came from a woman aged 18-29 years with Graves' hyperthyroidism. Donor details come from another sample of the same person, matched by shared clones.

This clonotype was picked up many times. The rearrangement links TRBV7-8 to TRBJ2-5; D gene unclear. The CDR3 contains 14 residues. CDR1 is SGHVS and CDR2 is FQNEAQ in the germline V gene. V lost 4 bases and J 5 bases, leaving 14 bases between the germline ends. The CDR3 DNA reads TGTGCCAGCAGCTCGGACGCGACCCGGGAGACCCAGTACTTC. This gives the protein CASSSDATRETQYF.

V and J are TRBV7-3 and TRBJ2-7; 11 bases agree with TRBD2. The CDR3 is 15 amino acids. From germline, CDR1 is SGHTA and CDR2 FQGTGA. J was trimmed by 2 bases and V by 6 bases; bases with no gene match: 6. CDR3 sequence: CASRGLAGPAYEQYF. CDR3 DNA: TGTGCCAGCAGAGGACTAGCGGGTCCAGCCTACGAGCAGTACTTC.

V is TRBV7-9 and J is TRBJ2-5; a weak D match, TRBD2 (6 bases). Looked up from germline, CDR1 is SEHNR and CDR2 is FQNEAQ (reference sequence). V dropped 4 bases and J dropped 2 bases, with 14 bases sitting between them. This CDR3 has 15 amino acids. The CDR3 region has the DNA TGTGCCAGCAGCTCCCGGCTAGCGTGGCAAGAGACCCAGTACTTC. This translates into CASSSRLAWQETQYF.

This clonotype was observed a few times. The J gene is TRBJ1-1, the V gene TRBV19; D unresolved. V lost 11 bases, J lost 4 bases, and 5 bases lay in between. CDR1 is LNHDA, CDR2 SQIVND, per germline (reference sequence). This CDR3 is 9 amino acids long. The DNA for the CDR3 is TGTGCCCGTGGCACTGAAGCTTTCTTT. This encodes CARGTEAFF.

The chain links TRBV5-1 to TRBJ1-4, with D unresolved. Germline V gives CDR1 SGHRS, CDR2 YFSETQ. The CDR3 contains 14 residues. The V end lost 3 bases, the J end lost 5 bases, and 11 bases lay between the germline ends. CDR3 DNA: TGCGCCAGCAGCTCTGACGGCCGGAATGAAAAACTGTTTTTT. Encoded protein: CASSSDGRNEKLFF.

In this sample, this clonotype turned up many times. This chain links TRBV2 with TRBJ1-2; 12 bases match TRBD1. The CDR3 length is 14 residues. CDR1 and CDR2 from the germline V gene are SNHLY and FYNNEI. J gave up 4 bases and V 10 bases, and 7 bases lay outside the gene matches. The CDR3 is CAIGTGGLGYGYTF. The CDR3 DNA reads TGTGCCATCGGGACAGGGGGCCTTGGCTATGGCTACACCTTC.

Points on this clonotype: One end of the junction does not line up with germline, which may come from a read error. The chain employs TRBV20-1 and TRBJ2-5; 9 bases line up with TRBD2. This CDR3 has 13 amino acids. Germline lookup yields CDR1 DFQATT and CDR2 SNEGSKA (reference sequence). The chain's CDR3 is CSAPGTSWEIQYF. The CDR3 nucleotides read TGCAGTGCCCCAGGGACTAGCTGGGAGATCCAGTACTTC.

In its sample, this clonotype was seen a few times. The chain couples TRBV7-9 to TRBJ1-1; no clear D. There are 15 residues in the CDR3. Germline CDR1 and CDR2: SEHNR and FQNEAQ (reference sequence). Trimming took off 3 bases at V and 3 bases at J, with 14 bases between the two ends. The CDR3 loop reads CASSFTLGTDTEAFF. The CDR3 bases are TGTGCCAGCAGCTTCACCCTCGGTACCGACACTGAAGCTTTCTTT.

The V gene is TRBV20-1, the J gene TRBJ2-7, with 11 bases aligning to TRBD2. CDR1 is DFQATT and CDR2 is SNEGSKA in the germline V gene (reference sequence). V shed 5 bases, J shed 5 bases, and the junction held 8 bases outside the gene matches. The CDR3 extends over 14 amino acids. The CDR3, as DNA: TGCAGTGCTCCCCTAGCGGGAGGCAGCCACGAGCAGTACTTC. Protein: CSAPLAGGSHEQYF.

The chain recombines TRBV7-2 with TRBJ2-3; TRBD1 matches at 8 bases. V was pared by 9 bases and J by 5 bases, with 7 bases of the junction left unmatched. CDR3 size: 13 residues. In germline, CDR1 is SGHTA, CDR2 FQGNSA. CDR3 bases: TGTGCCAGTAGATTGACAGGGGAAGATACGCAGTATTTT. As protein: CASRLTGEDTQYF.

About this clonotype itself: An end of the junction differs from the germline gene, which may be a read error. The J gene is TRBJ1-5, the V gene TRBV6-1, with unresolved D. Germline V lookup: CDR1 MNHNS, CDR2 SASEGT. The CDR3 spans 13 residues. The CDR3 spells CGSMALTHQPQHF. The CDR3 bases are TGTGGCAGCATGGCGTTAACGCATCAGCCCCAGCATTTT.